This note documents a single T cell receptor beta chain sequence. As yet, its antigen is unknown. The V end lost 3 bases, the J end lost 7 bases, and 13 bases lay between the germline ends. Germline values: CDR1 SEHNR, CDR2 FQNEAQ (reference sequence). The CDR3 runs 15 residues. Amplification used 60 Vbeta primers and 13 Jbeta primers. The method was immunoSEQ multiplex PCR; TCRdb's version includes in-frame clones alone and lacks a portion of them. Counted here are approximately 88,000 clones, under 85% occurring once; the ten biggest clones make up around 7.3%. These data belong to a study of cytomegalovirus exposure and HLA in healthy donors. The study, taken as a whole, reports: Per published reports, the classifier diagnosed cytomegalovirus status with high specificity and sensitivity. Presence/absence analyses rested on an assumption that sequencing depth was roughly uniform across donors. By HLA locus, TCR association rates varied in a later analysis, with DRB1 showing the most and HLA-C the fewest.

The sequenced material came from PBMCs. This sequence was found in a man aged 50 or older in good health and CMV-seropositive. The chain joins TRBV7-9 to TRBJ1-6; no definite D call. The CDR3 nucleotides are TGTGCCAGCAGCTTGGGCCGCAGCCCCAATTCACCCCTCCACTTT. Protein sequence: CASSLGRSPNSPLHF.